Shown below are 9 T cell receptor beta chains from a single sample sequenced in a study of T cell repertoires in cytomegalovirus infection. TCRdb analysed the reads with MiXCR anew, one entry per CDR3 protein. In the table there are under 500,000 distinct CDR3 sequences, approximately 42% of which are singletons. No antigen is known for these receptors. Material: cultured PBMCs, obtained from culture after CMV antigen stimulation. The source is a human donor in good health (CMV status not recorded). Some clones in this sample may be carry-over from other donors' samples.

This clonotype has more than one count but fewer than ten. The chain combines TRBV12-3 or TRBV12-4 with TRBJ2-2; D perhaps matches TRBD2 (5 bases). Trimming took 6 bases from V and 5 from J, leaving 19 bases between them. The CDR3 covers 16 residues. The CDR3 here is CASSRGLWGNTGELFF. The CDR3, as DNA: TGTGCCAGCAGCAGAGGGTTATGGGGAAATACCGGGGAGCTGTTTTTT.

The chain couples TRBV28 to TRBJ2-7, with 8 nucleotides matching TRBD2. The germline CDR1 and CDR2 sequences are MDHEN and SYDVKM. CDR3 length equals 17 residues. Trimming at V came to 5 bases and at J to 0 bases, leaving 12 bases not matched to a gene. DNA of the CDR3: TGTGCCAGCAGTACGACGATCGGGGCGGGGGGCTCCTACGAGCAGTACTTC. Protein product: CASSTTIGAGGSYEQYF.

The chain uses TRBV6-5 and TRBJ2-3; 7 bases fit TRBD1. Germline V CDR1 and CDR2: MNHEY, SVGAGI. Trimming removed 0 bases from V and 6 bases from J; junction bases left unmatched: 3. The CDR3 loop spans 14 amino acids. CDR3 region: CASSYSIRGDTQYF. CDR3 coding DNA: TGTGCCAGCAGTTACTCGATCAGGGGGGATACGCAGTATTTT.

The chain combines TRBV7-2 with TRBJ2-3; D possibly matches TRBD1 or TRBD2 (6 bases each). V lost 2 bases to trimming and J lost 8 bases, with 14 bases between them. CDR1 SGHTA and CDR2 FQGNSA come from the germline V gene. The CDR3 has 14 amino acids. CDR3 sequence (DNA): TGTGCCAGCAGCTTAAGGGGGGCAGGCGGTACGCAGTATTTT. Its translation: CASSLRGAGGTQYF.

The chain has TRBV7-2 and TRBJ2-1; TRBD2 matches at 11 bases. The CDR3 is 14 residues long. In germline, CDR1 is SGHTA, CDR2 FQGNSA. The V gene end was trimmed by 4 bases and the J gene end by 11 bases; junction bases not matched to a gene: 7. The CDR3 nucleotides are TGTGCCAGCAGCTCCGAGATAGCGGGAGGGAAGCAGTTCTTC. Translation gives CASSSEIAGGKQFF.

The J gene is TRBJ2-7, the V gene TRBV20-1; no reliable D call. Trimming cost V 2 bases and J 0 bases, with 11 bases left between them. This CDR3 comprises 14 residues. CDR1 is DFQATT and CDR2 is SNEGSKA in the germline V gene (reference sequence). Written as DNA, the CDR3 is TGCAGTGCTAGATTCCAGAAAAGCTCCTACGAGCAGTACTTC. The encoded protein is CSARFQKSSYEQYF.

CDR3 loop: CATSGEWNSPLHF. For the CDR3, the DNA is TGTGCCACCTCAGGGGAGTGGAATTCACCCCTCCACTTT. The chain is built from TRBV10-3 and TRBJ1-6; TRBD1 is a possible D gene (6 bases). Germline V CDR1 and CDR2: ENHRY, SYGVKD. The CDR3 is 13 residues long. The V and J ends lost 10 bases and 7 bases respectively, with 14 bases between them.

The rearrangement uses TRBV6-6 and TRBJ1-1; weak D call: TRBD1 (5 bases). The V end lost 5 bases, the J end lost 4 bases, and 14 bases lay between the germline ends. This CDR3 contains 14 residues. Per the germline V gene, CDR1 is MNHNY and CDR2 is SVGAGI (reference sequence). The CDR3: CASSPTGVSTEAFF. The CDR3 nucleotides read TGTGCCAGCAGTCCGACGGGGGTGAGCACTGAAGCTTTCTTT.

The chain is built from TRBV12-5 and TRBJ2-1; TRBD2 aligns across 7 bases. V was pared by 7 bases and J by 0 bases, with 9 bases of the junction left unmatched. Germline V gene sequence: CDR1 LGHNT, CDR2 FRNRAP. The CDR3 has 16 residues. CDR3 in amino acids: CASAPQAGFSYNEQFF. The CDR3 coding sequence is TGTGCTAGTGCCCCTCAAGCGGGGTTCTCCTACAATGAGCAGTTCTTC.